This TCR beta chain was documented in a study of early stage breast cancer tumors (dated by TCRdb to about 2017). Regarding the study in general: Of the roughly 15 invasive breast tumors, 12 to 13 were found to be estrogen receptor-positive, progesterone receptor-positive and HER2-negative. On average, each sample had roughly 10-fold read coverage. Of the roughly twelve ER+/PR+/HER2- tumors, eight were classified as invasive ductal carcinomas and four as invasive lobular carcinomas. The samples as a whole yielded under 3,500,000 detected templates, corresponding to roughly 1.1 million unique clonotypes. Study-wide findings and limitations: Compared with adjacent normal breast tissue, tumors had higher clonality and approximately 2.5-fold greater T cell density. The small cohort size prevented analysis by tumor subtype. Chain pairing and functional markers such as CD4, CD8 and FOXP3 were missed by bulk genomic DNA sequencing of unsorted cells. Repertoires from blood and normal breast were more alike than repertoires from blood and tumor, and in about 90% of the 16 patients, comparing each tissue with blood separated tumor from normal. Enriched TCRB sequences shared across patients were mostly commonly generated sequences, unlikely to play an important role in the tumor microenvironment.

Two independent genomic DNA replicates were amplified for each sample, with roughly 0.5 ug used for blood and approximately 1.5 ug for tumor or normal breast. Following the manufacturer's instructions, the ImmunoSeq Intro kit was used to carry out TCRB sequencing on genomic DNA. The multiplex PCR ran for roughly 31 cycles using proprietary primers and spike-in control sequences for absolute quantification. Single-end 150-bp reads were used to sequence an 87-bp fragment spanning the CDR3 and the flanking V and J genes. Seven samples, each with two replicates, were multiplexed per lane of an Illumina MiSeq using version 3.0 chemistry. On the study's bioinformatics: The vendor's proprietary pipeline handled the raw data processing, merging both replicates into a single result for each sample. To define clonotypes, the study grouped productive rearrangements that shared the V-gene family, CDR3 amino acid sequence and J-gene segment. Clonality was calculated as 1 minus the normalized Shannon entropy (Pielou evenness) of TCRB abundances. To estimate T cell density, the total number of templates was divided by the number of input cells, which was inferred from the amount of DNA input. Total repertoire diversity and clonality were estimated with Recon using default parameters. Clonotypes with over 0.1% abundance in tumor and at least 32-fold higher abundance in tumor than in normal breast were defined as tumor-enriched. As stored in TCRdb, this immuneACCESS dataset retains in-frame rearrangements with V and J assigned. A fraction of the clones does not appear; measured against another copy, unresolved V genes explain less than half of the discrepancy, and the remainder lacks a known reason. V, J and clone size were drawn from that table, and D and trimming were deduced from the DNA. The sample profile shows some 30,000 clones; about 83% of them were found once. The ten top clones hold about a tenth of the sample.

The study profiled bulk TCR beta-chain repertoires in matched peripheral blood, tumor and adjacent normal breast tissue taken from fewer than 20 patients with early-stage breast cancer. Before surgery, whole blood (roughly 4.5-11 mL) was collected into EDTA tubes and processed within 2 hours. Ficoll-Paque centrifugation in SepMate-50 tubes was used to isolate peripheral blood mononuclear cells. For storage in liquid nitrogen, PBMCs were cryopreserved as aliquots of about 1.9 to 4 million cells in approximately 90% FBS with around 10% DMSO. Genomic DNA was extracted with the Qiagen AllPrep DNA/RNA Mini kit. From the cysteine up to the phenylalanine, the CDR3 has a length of 12 residues. Only the CDR3 DNA stays, 36 bases, in frame from base 1. The germline V gene provides CDR1 SGHRS and CDR2 YFSETQ. V has 4 bases trimmed and J has 7 bases trimmed; junction bases matching no gene number 4. On this clone itself: Which antigen it targets is not known. Qualities for individual bases were not recorded, and no much larger clone is one base off.

Sequenced: blood. The receptor comes from a person aged 50-59 years with breast cancer. The chain was built from TRBV5-1 and TRBJ1-1, with TRBD1 identical over 7 junction bases. The CDR3 protein sequence reads: CASSPWTGEAFF. The nucleotide sequence is TGCGCCAGCAGCCCATGGACAGGTGAAGCTTTCTTT.